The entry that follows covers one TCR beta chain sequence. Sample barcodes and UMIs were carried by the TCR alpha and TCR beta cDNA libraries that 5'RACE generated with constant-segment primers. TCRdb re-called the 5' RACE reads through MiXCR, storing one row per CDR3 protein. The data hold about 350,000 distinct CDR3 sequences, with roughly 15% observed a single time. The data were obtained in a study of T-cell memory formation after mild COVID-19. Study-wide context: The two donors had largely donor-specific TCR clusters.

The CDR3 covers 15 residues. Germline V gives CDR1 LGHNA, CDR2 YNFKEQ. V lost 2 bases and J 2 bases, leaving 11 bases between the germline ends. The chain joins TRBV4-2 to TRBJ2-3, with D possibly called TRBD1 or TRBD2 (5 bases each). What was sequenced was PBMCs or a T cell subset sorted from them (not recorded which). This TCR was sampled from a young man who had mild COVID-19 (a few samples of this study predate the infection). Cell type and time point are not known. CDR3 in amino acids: CASSQSIGTTDTQYF. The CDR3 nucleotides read TGTGCCAGCAGCCAATCAATCGGGACCACAGATACGCAGTATTTT.